This entry concerns a single TCR beta chain. Its matching antigen is unknown. Documented treatment: randomized to nivolumab then ipilimumab (arm A) or the reverse (arm B). These data are taken from a study of sequential checkpoint blockade in melanoma. As for the study in general: DNA from about a hundred pretreatment tumor samples underwent TCRβ immunosequencing.

Sequencing used immunoSEQ multiplex PCR; TCRdb keeps in-frame clones, though not all of them. The sample includes more than 2,000 clones, approximately 20% seen only once; the top ten take 3.5% to 4.5%. The CDR3 sequence is 15 residues long. The V gene end was trimmed by 6 bases and the J gene end by 6 bases; junction bases not matched to a gene: 10. Germline V gene data show CDR1 as LGHNT and CDR2 as FRNRAP. Broader study findings: Rising tumor T-cell fraction and clonality meant about 30 times likelier benefit.

This specimen was tumor tissue (inferred from file names), taken from a patient given nivolumab and ipilimumab in sequence. This TCR was sampled from a human donor with melanoma. The chain joins TRBV12-5 to TRBJ2-2; 7 bases are shared with TRBD1. CDR3 sequence: CASGQTTGLAGELFF. CDR3 DNA: TGTGCTAGTGGCCAGACGACAGGGTTGGCCGGGGAGCTGTTTTTT.